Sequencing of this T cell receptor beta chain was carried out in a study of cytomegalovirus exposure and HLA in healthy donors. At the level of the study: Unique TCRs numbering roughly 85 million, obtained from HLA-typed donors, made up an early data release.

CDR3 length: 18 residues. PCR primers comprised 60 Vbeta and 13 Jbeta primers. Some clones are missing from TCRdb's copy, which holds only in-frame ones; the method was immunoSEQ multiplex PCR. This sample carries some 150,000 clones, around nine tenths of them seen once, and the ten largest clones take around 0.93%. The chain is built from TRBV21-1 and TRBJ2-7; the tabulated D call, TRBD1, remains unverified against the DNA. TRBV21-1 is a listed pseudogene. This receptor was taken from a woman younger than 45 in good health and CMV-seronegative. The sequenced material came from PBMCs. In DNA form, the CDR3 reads TGTGCCAGCAGCAAAGTCAGGACAGGGGAGAACCAAAACTACGAGCAGTACTTC. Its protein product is CASSKVRTGENQNYEQYF.